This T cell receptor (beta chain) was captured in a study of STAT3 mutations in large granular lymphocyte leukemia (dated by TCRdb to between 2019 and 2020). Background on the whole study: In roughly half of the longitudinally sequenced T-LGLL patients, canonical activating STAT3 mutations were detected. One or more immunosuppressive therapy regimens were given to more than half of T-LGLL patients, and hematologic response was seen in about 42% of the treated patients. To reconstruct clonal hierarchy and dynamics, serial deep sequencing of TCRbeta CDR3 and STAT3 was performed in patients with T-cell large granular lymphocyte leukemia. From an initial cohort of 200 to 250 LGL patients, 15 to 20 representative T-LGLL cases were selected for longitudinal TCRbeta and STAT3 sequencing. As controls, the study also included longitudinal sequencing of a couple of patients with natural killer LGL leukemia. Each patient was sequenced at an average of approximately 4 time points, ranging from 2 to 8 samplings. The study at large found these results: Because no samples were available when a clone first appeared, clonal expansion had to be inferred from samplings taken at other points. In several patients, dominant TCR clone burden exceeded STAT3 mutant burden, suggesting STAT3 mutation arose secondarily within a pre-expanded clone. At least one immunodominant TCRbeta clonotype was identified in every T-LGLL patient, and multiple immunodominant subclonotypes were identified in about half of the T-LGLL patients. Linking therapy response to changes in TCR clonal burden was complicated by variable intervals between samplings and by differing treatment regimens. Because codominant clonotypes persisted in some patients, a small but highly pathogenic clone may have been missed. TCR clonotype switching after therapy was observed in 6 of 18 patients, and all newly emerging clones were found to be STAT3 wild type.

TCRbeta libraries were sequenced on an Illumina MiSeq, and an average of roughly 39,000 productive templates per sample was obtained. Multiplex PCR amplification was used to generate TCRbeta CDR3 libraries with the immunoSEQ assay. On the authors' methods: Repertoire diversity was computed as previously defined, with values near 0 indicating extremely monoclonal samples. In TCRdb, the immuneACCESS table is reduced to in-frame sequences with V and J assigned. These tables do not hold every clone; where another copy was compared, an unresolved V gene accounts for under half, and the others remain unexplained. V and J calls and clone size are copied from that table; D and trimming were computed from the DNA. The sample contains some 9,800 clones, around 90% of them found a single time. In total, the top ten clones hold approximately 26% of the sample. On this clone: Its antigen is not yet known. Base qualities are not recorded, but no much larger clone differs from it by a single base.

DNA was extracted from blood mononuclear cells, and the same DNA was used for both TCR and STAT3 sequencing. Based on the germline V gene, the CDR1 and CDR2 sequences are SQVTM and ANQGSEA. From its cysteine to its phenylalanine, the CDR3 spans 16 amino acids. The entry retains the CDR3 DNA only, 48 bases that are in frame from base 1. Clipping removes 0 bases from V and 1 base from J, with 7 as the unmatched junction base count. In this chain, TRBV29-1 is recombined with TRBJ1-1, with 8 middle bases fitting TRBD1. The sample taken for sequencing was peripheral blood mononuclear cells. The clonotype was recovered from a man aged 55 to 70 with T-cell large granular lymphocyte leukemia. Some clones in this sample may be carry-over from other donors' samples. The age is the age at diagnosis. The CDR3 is CSVEDRFQGANTEAFF. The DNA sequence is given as TGCAGCGTTGAAGATCGATTTCAGGGGGCGAACACTGAAGCTTTCTTT.